This TCR beta chain was sequenced in a study of regulatory T cells in long-lasting Graves disease. The sample holds many counts of this clonotype. The junction departs from the called germline gene at one end, perhaps through a read error. Researchers made TCR beta libraries by using iRepertoire HTBI primers and running Arm-PCR on CDR3 regions. TCRdb analysed the multiplex PCR reads with MiXCR anew, one entry per CDR3 protein. This table holds fewer than 350,000 distinct CDR3 sequences, 15% to 20% found once. As for time point: newly diagnosed GD, antithyroid drugs for less than 3 months. TCR sequences were obtained from RNA taken from PBMCs. Investigators report Graves' disease was diagnosed under American Thyroid Association guidelines. This receptor was obtained from a female donor with Graves disease. The sample here was peripheral blood mononuclear cells (PBMCs), taken at new diagnosis, from a patient treated with antithyroid drugs.

Written as DNA, the CDR3 is TGTGCCAGCATGGACGGGAACAGTGAAGCTTTCTTT. Translation gives CASMDGNSEAFF. The chain carries TRBV2 and TRBJ1-1; no definite D call. Per the germline V gene, CDR1 is SNHLY and CDR2 is FYNNEI. CDR3 size: 12 residues.